These T cell receptor beta chains were read from a single sample in a study of Graves' ophthalmopathy and Graves' hyperthyroidism. One entry per CDR3 protein results from TCRdb running MiXCR on the multiplex PCR reads. This sample has 300,000 or so distinct CDR3 sequences, with 15% to 20% found just once. Sequencing was done on a sample of peripheral blood. All receptors derive from an adult man with Graves' ophthalmopathy. The CDR3 runs from the conserved cysteine through the conserved F or W. The order of the fields is CDR3 DNA, CDR3 protein, J gene, clone size, D gene, CDR3 length, V gene. D genes are given only for firm matches. Clone size appears in some rows only: once, few, many, or a class for an expanded clone.

cdr3_nt: TGCAGTGCTGACACAGGGGGCCACACTGAAGCTTTCTTT; cdr3_aa: CSADTGGHTEAFF; j_call: TRBJ1-1; clone_size: few; d_call: TRBD1; cdr3_length: 13; v_call: TRBV20-1
cdr3_nt: TGTGCCAGCAGCCCGGGACAGGGGGTTCGAGCTTTCTTT; cdr3_aa: CASSPGQGVRAFF; j_call: TRBJ1-1; clone_size: many; d_call: TRBD1; cdr3_length: 13; v_call: TRBV12-3/TRBV12-4
cdr3_nt: TGTGCCAGCAGCTTGACGGGACAGGGAGGCTACGAGCAGTACTTC; cdr3_aa: CASSLTGQGGYEQYF; j_call: TRBJ2-7; clone_size: many; d_call: TRBD1; cdr3_length: 15; v_call: TRBV5-6
cdr3_nt: TGTGCCATCCGGGACAGTGGTAATCAACCCCAGCATTTT; cdr3_aa: CAIRDSGNQPQHF; j_call: TRBJ1-5; clone_size: many; d_call: TRBD1; cdr3_length: 13; v_call: TRBV10-3
cdr3_nt: TGTGCCTGGAGAGGCACGAGATATACCGGGGAGCTGTTTTTT; cdr3_aa: CAWRGTRYTGELFF; j_call: TRBJ2-2; clone_size: few; d_call: NA; cdr3_length: 14; v_call: TRBV30
cdr3_nt: TGTGCCAGCAGTTCGGGATATAATTCACCCCTCCACTTT; cdr3_aa: CASSSGYNSPLHF; j_call: TRBJ1-6; clone_size: NA; d_call: NA; cdr3_length: 13; v_call: TRBV28
cdr3_nt: TGCAGTGTTCAGGGGGGCACAGGGGACAAGACCCAGTACTTC; cdr3_aa: CSVQGGTGDKTQYF; j_call: TRBJ2-5; clone_size: many; d_call: NA; cdr3_length: 14; v_call: TRBV20-1
cdr3_nt: TGCAGTGCTAGAGGGGCTTTCTTT; cdr3_aa: CSARGAFF; j_call: TRBJ1-1; clone_size: many; d_call: NA; cdr3_length: 8; v_call: TRBV20-1
cdr3_nt: TGTGCCAGCAGCTTAAGCAGGAGGGCCCGAGCAGGAGAGACCCAGTACTTC; cdr3_aa: CASSLSRRARAGETQYF; j_call: TRBJ2-5; clone_size: many; d_call: NA; cdr3_length: 17; v_call: TRBV11-2
cdr3_nt: TGTGCCAGCAGCTTATCCAAGGGCCCCTACGAGCAGTACTTC; cdr3_aa: CASSLSKGPYEQYF; j_call: TRBJ2-7; clone_size: many; d_call: NA; cdr3_length: 14; v_call: TRBV11-1
cdr3_nt: TGTGCCAGCAGTCGGACATCGACAGGGGGAGAGACCCAGTACTTC; cdr3_aa: CASSRTSTGGETQYF; j_call: TRBJ2-5; clone_size: many; d_call: TRBD1; cdr3_length: 15; v_call: TRBV12-3/TRBV12-4
cdr3_nt: TGTGCCAGCAGCCCCGGGGGGGCGGCAATATCACCCCTCCACTTT; cdr3_aa: CASSPGGAAISPLHF; j_call: TRBJ1-6; clone_size: NA; d_call: NA; cdr3_length: 15; v_call: TRBV11-2
cdr3_nt: TGCGCCAGCAGCTTAGGGGGCTCGGGCAATCAGCCCCAGCATTTT; cdr3_aa: CASSLGGSGNQPQHF; j_call: TRBJ1-5; clone_size: many; d_call: TRBD1; cdr3_length: 15; v_call: TRBV5-1
cdr3_nt: TGCAGTGCTACTGTGGACAGCCGGAGGAATTCACCCCTCCACTTT; cdr3_aa: CSATVDSRRNSPLHF; j_call: TRBJ1-6; clone_size: many; d_call: NA; cdr3_length: 15; v_call: TRBV20-1
cdr3_nt: TGTGCCAGCACAATGACAGGGGTGTACGGCTACATCTTC; cdr3_aa: CASTMTGVYGYIF; j_call: TRBJ1-2; clone_size: many; d_call: TRBD1; cdr3_length: 13; v_call: TRBV6-1
cdr3_nt: TGTGCCAGCAGTTCCCTGGACAGCGTCGATACGCAGTATTTT; cdr3_aa: CASSSLDSVDTQYF; j_call: TRBJ2-3; clone_size: many; d_call: NA; cdr3_length: 14; v_call: TRBV6-5
cdr3_nt: TGTGCCACAACCCGGGGGTTAAGTGGGAACACTGAAGCTTTCTTT; cdr3_aa: CATTRGLSGNTEAFF; j_call: TRBJ1-1; clone_size: many; d_call: NA; cdr3_length: 15; v_call: TRBV6-5
cdr3_nt: TGCAGCGCGACCAGAGGGGGGACAGGAGGCGAGCAGTACTTC; cdr3_aa: CSATRGGTGGEQYF; j_call: TRBJ2-7; clone_size: many; d_call: TRBD1; cdr3_length: 14; v_call: TRBV29-1
cdr3_nt: TGCAGTGCTCGGACTAGCGGGACCAACACCGGGGAGCTGGTTTTT; cdr3_aa: CSARTSGTNTGELVF; j_call: TRBJ2-2; clone_size: many; d_call: TRBD2; cdr3_length: 15; v_call: TRBV20-1
cdr3_nt: TGTGCCAGCACCCTTGGTGCAGGGGGCCTTACAAATTCACCCCTCCACTTT; cdr3_aa: CASTLGAGGLTNSPLHF; j_call: TRBJ1-6; clone_size: many; d_call: TRBD1; cdr3_length: 17; v_call: TRBV2
cdr3_nt: TGCAGTGCTAGATGGTCCGGGACAGGAAGCTACGAGCAGTACTTC; cdr3_aa: CSARWSGTGSYEQYF; j_call: TRBJ2-7; clone_size: many; d_call: TRBD1; cdr3_length: 15; v_call: TRBV20-1
cdr3_nt: TGTGCCAGTAGTACACGGACAGGGCCTTTGAACACTGAAGCTTTCTTT; cdr3_aa: CASSTRTGPLNTEAFF; j_call: TRBJ1-1; clone_size: many; d_call: TRBD1; cdr3_length: 16; v_call: TRBV19
cdr3_nt: TGTGCCAGCAGTGAGGAGATGGGTGGGGACCAAGAGACCCAGTACTTC; cdr3_aa: CASSEEMGGDQETQYF; j_call: TRBJ2-5; clone_size: many; d_call: NA; cdr3_length: 16; v_call: TRBV2
cdr3_nt: TGTGCCACCAGCAGGGCAGTCGTCGATCAGCCCCAGCATTTT; cdr3_aa: CATSRAVVDQPQHF; j_call: TRBJ1-5; clone_size: NA; d_call: NA; cdr3_length: 14; v_call: TRBV15
cdr3_nt: TGTGCCAGCACCGACTCAGGGGGCGGGAGACCGGGCGAGCAGTACTTC; cdr3_aa: CASTDSGGGRPGEQYF; j_call: TRBJ2-7; clone_size: many; d_call: NA; cdr3_length: 16; v_call: TRBV7-9
cdr3_nt: TGTGCCAGCAGTTACAACAGGGGGGAGACCCAGTACTTC; cdr3_aa: CASSYNRGETQYF; j_call: TRBJ2-5; clone_size: many; d_call: TRBD1; cdr3_length: 13; v_call: TRBV6-5
cdr3_nt: TGCGCCAGCAGCTCCGGGCATCAAGAGACCCAGTACTTC; cdr3_aa: CASSSGHQETQYF; j_call: TRBJ2-5; clone_size: many; d_call: NA; cdr3_length: 13; v_call: TRBV5-1
cdr3_nt: TGTGCCAGCAGACGGGGGACAGCCAGACACACCGGGGAGCTGTTTTTT; cdr3_aa: CASRRGTARHTGELFF; j_call: TRBJ2-2; clone_size: NA; d_call: NA; cdr3_length: 16; v_call: TRBV6-1
cdr3_nt: TGTGCCAGCTCACCAGGGGCGCAGACTGGAAACACCATATATTTT; cdr3_aa: CASSPGAQTGNTIYF; j_call: TRBJ1-3; clone_size: NA; d_call: NA; cdr3_length: 15; v_call: TRBV18
cdr3_nt: TGTGCCAGCAGCCCGAGAGGACAGGGGACAGACACTGAAGCTTTCTTT; cdr3_aa: CASSPRGQGTDTEAFF; j_call: TRBJ1-1; clone_size: many; d_call: TRBD1; cdr3_length: 16; v_call: TRBV13
cdr3_nt: TGTGCCAGCAGTCGACAACAGGGGCCTGATGGCTACACCTTC; cdr3_aa: CASSRQQGPDGYTF; j_call: TRBJ1-2; clone_size: many; d_call: TRBD1; cdr3_length: 14; v_call: TRBV6-2/TRBV6-3
cdr3_nt: TGTGCCAGCAGTGAAGCATCGGGGGTCCAAGAGACCCAGTACTTC; cdr3_aa: CASSEASGVQETQYF; j_call: TRBJ2-5; clone_size: many; d_call: NA; cdr3_length: 15; v_call: TRBV2
cdr3_nt: TGTGCCAGCAGCCAAGAAGAGGGGGAGCACGAGCAGTACTTC; cdr3_aa: CASSQEEGEHEQYF; j_call: TRBJ2-7; clone_size: many; d_call: NA; cdr3_length: 14; v_call: TRBV4-2
cdr3_nt: TGTGCCAGCAGTTTACTCGGCAGGGGGCTTATGGAGACCCAGTACTTC; cdr3_aa: CASSLLGRGLMETQYF; j_call: TRBJ2-5; clone_size: many; d_call: TRBD1; cdr3_length: 16; v_call: TRBV28
cdr3_nt: TGTGCCAGCAGTGCCGGGGCCGAAGCTTTCTTT; cdr3_aa: CASSAGAEAFF; j_call: TRBJ1-1; clone_size: many; d_call: NA; cdr3_length: 11; v_call: TRBV2
cdr3_nt: TGTGCCAGCAGCCGGGGGGGGGCAGAGACCCAGTACTTC; cdr3_aa: CASSRGGAETQYF; j_call: TRBJ2-5; clone_size: many; d_call: TRBD2; cdr3_length: 13; v_call: TRBV4-1
cdr3_nt: TGTGCCAGCAGTGAATCCCCGGATAGGACGAGGACGTACTTC; cdr3_aa: CASSESPDRTRTYF; j_call: TRBJ2-7; clone_size: many; d_call: NA; cdr3_length: 14; v_call: TRBV6-1
cdr3_nt: TGTGCCAGCAGTTACCGACAGGGGGTAGAGACCCAGTACTTC; cdr3_aa: CASSYRQGVETQYF; j_call: TRBJ2-5; clone_size: many; d_call: TRBD1; cdr3_length: 14; v_call: TRBV6-5
cdr3_nt: TGTGCCAGCAGTTACGGGGTGATAAGCAACACTGAAGCTTTCTTT; cdr3_aa: CASSYGVISNTEAFF; j_call: TRBJ1-1; clone_size: few; d_call: NA; cdr3_length: 15; v_call: TRBV6-5
cdr3_nt: TGTGCCTGGAGGGGGACAACCTACACTGAAGCTTTCTTT; cdr3_aa: CAWRGTTYTEAFF; j_call: TRBJ1-1; clone_size: many; d_call: NA; cdr3_length: 13; v_call: TRBV30
cdr3_nt: TGTGCCACCAGCAGAGGCACAGCTAGCGGGGAAGAGACCCAGTACTTC; cdr3_aa: CATSRGTASGEETQYF; j_call: TRBJ2-5; clone_size: NA; d_call: TRBD2; cdr3_length: 16; v_call: TRBV15
cdr3_nt: TGTGCCAGCAGACTATTCCGGGACAGGGGGTATGGCTACACCTTC; cdr3_aa: CASRLFRDRGYGYTF; j_call: TRBJ1-2; clone_size: NA; d_call: TRBD1; cdr3_length: 15; v_call: TRBV28
cdr3_nt: TGTGCCAGCAGCTTAGGGACCCATCAGCCCCAGCATTTT; cdr3_aa: CASSLGTHQPQHF; j_call: TRBJ1-5; clone_size: many; d_call: NA; cdr3_length: 13; v_call: TRBV7-3
cdr3_nt: TGTGCCAGCAGTTTTCGTCCCCCTGATTCACCCCTCCACTTT; cdr3_aa: CASSFRPPDSPLHF; j_call: TRBJ1-6; clone_size: NA; d_call: NA; cdr3_length: 14; v_call: TRBV12-3/TRBV12-4
cdr3_nt: TGTGCCAGTAGTATTATCCCCATGGTCCGGGATGGCTACACCTTC; cdr3_aa: CASSIIPMVRDGYTF; j_call: TRBJ1-2; clone_size: many; d_call: NA; cdr3_length: 15; v_call: TRBV19
cdr3_nt: TGTGCCAGCTACGACGGGACAGGGGTAAACACCATATATTTT; cdr3_aa: CASYDGTGVNTIYF; j_call: TRBJ1-3; clone_size: few; d_call: TRBD1; cdr3_length: 14; v_call: TRBV18
cdr3_nt: TGTGCCAGCAGCCCGCGACAAAGGGGGAACACTGAAGCTTTCTTT; cdr3_aa: CASSPRQRGNTEAFF; j_call: TRBJ1-1; clone_size: many; d_call: NA; cdr3_length: 15; v_call: TRBV11-1